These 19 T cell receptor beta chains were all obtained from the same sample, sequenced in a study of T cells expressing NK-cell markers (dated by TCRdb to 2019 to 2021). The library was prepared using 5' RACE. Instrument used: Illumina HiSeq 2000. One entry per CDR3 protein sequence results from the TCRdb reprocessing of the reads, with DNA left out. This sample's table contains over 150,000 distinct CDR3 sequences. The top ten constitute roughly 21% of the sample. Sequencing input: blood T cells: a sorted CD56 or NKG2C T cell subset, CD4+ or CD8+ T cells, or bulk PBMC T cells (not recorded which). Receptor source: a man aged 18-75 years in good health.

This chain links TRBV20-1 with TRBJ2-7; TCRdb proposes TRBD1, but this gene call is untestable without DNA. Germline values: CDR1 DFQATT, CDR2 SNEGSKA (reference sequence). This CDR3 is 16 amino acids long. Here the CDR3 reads CSARDRKRGLLGEQYF.

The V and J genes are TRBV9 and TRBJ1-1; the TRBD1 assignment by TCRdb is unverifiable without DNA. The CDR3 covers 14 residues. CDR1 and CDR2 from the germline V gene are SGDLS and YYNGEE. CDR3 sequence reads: CASSVAGVGTEAFF.

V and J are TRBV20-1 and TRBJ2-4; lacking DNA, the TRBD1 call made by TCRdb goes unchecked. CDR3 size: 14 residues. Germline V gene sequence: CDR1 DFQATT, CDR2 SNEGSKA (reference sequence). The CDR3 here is CSAEGGSRKNIQYF.

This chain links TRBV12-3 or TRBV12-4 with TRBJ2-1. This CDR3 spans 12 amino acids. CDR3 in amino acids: CASSYQYNEQFF.

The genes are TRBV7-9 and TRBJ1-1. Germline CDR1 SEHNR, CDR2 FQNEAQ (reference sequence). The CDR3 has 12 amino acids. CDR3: CASSLWDQPAFF.

This chain's CDR3 is CSGGTYNEQFF. V gene TRBV20-1 combines with J gene TRBJ2-1; the TRBD1 assignment by TCRdb is unverifiable without DNA. The CDR3 sequence is 11 residues long. Germline CDR1 is DFQATT and CDR2 is SNEGSKA (reference sequence).

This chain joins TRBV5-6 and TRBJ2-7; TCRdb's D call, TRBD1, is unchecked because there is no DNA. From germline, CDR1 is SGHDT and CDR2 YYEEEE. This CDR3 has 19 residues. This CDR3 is CASSELSGGVERGAYEQYF. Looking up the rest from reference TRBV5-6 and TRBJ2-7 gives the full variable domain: DAGVTQSPTHLIKTRGQQVTLRCSPKSGHDTVSWYQQALGQGPQFIFQYYEEEERQRGNFPDRFSGHQFPNYSSELNVNALLLGDSALYLCASSELSGGVERGAYEQYFGPGTRLTVT.

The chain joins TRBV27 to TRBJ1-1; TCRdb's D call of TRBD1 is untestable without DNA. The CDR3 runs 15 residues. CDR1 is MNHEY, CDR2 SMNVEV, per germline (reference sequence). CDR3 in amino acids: CASSLARGGSTEAFF.

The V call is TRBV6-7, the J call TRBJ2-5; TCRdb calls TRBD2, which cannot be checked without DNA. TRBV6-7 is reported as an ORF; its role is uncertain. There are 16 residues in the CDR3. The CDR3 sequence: CASRRRNSGEGETQYF.

CDR3: CASSFPRGRPYEQYF. The chain employs TRBV28 and TRBJ2-7; the TCRdb D gene call, TRBD1, has no DNA to confirm it. The CDR3 runs 15 residues. Germline loops: CDR1 MDHEN, CDR2 SYDVKM.

This CDR3 reads CASSLSGFGYGYTF. The chain has TRBV12-3 or TRBV12-4 and TRBJ1-2; the TCRdb D gene call, TRBD1, has no DNA to confirm it. CDR3 length equals 14 residues.

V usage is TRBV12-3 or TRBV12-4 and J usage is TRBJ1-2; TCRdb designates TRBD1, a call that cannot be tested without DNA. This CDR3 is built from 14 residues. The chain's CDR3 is CASSPWDRAGGYTF.

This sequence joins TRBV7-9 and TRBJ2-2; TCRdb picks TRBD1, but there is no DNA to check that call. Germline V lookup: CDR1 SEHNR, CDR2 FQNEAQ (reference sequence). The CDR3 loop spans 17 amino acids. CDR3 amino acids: CASTSAPGHKGEGELFF.

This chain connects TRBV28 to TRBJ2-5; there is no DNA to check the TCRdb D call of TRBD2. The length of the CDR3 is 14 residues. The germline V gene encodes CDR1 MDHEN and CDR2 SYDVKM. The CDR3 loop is CASSLIAGQETQYF.

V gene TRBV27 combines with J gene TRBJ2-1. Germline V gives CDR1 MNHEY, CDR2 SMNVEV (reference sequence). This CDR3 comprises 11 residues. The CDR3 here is CATQTYRKQFF.

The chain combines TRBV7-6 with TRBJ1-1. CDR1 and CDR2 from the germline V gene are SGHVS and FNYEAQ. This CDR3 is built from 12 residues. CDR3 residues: CASSFDGSEAFF. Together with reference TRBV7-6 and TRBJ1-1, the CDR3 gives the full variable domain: GAGVSQSPRYKVTKRGQDVALRCDPISGHVSLYWYRQALGQGPEFLTYFNYEAQQDKSGLPNDRFSAERPEGSISTLTIQRTEQRDSAMYRCASSFDGSEAFFGQGTRLTVV.

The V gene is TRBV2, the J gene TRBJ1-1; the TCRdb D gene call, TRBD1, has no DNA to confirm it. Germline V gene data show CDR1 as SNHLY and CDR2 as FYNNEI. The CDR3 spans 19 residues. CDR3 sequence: CASSEGQRITGSENTEAFF. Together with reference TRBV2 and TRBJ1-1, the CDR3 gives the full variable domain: EPEVTQTPSHQVTQMGQEVILRCVPISNHLYFYWYRQILGQKVEFLVSFYNNEISEKSEIFDDQFSVERPDGSNFTLKIRSTKLEDSAMYFCASSEGQRITGSENTEAFFGQGTRLTVV.

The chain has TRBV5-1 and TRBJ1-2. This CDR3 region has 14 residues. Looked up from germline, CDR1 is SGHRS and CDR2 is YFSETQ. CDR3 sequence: CASSLDGSNYGYTF.

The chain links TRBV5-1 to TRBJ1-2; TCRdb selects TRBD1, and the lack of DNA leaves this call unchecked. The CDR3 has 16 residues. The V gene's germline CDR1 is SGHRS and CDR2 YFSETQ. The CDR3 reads CASSSEGTGPSDGYTF.